This is a list of T cell receptor beta chains from one sample in a study of T cell changes during pregnancy in multiple sclerosis. Measured with immunoSEQ multiplex PCR; TCRdb has only the in-frame clones, and not every one. The data show about 110,000 clones, 75% to 95% seen once. This material consisted of peripheral blood, taken before pregnancy. These receptors were collected from a female donor with multiple sclerosis, enrolled in a pregnancy study. Both conserved end residues are trimmed from each CDR3. Each record gives: V gene, CDR3 protein.

TRBV11-3 ASKGSSGSRSEQF
TRBV5-6 ASSLSPKQGHEQF
TRBV9 ASSPIGQLNTEAF
TRBV5-1 ASSRDRGGDTQY
TRBV29-1 SVEGVNTDTQY
TRBV19 ASSISGRASYEQY
TRBV30 AWSVPGRLSYEQY
TRBV27 ASSLGGGRREAF
TRBV7-9 ASSFWTGNTEAF
TRBV5-5 ASSLAFSDEQF
TRBV5-1 ASSLVTGSYEQY
TRBV7-9 ASSLDGLQGEAF
TRBV7-3 ASSDSLADNEQF
TRBV19 ASSSGWSNEKLF
TRBV7-9 ASSLVGQGAQDTQY
TRBV6-5 ASSRDINTGELF
TRBV29-1 SVENRAGGLGEQY
TRBV28 ASEAGVHRTGELF
TRBV5-5 ASSYGTGNSPLH
TRBV2 ASNAPRAYGYT
TRBV5-1 ASSPGLAGDHPL
TRBV27 ASSKQGLMNTEAF
TRBV10-3 AISPYFEGRNTEAF
TRBV28 ASSSTARGAYNEQF
TRBV9 ASSVGAGNEQF
TRBV7-3 ASRRSGTGANGYT
TRBV11-3 ASSAYGGGSYNEQF
TRBV7-9 ASSLAGLAIGETQY
TRBV6-6 ASSYSRRGDNSPLH
TRBV7-8 ASISLAGVGDEQF
TRBV6-4 ASSEALAGGTDTQY
TRBV27 ASSPLGRGGYEQY
TRBV7-2 ASSYNRGTGYGYT
TRBV6-5 ASTDRVDTEAF
TRBV5-1 ASSSGLAGRNEQF
TRBV4-1 ASSQERRGGYYEQY
TRBV7-9 ASSLGTSGSYEQY